This T cell receptor (beta chain) is drawn from a study of post-analysis software for immune sequencing data. Study-wide context: There were relapsing-remitting, secondary progressive and progressive-relapsing multiple sclerosis among the disease courses included. Broader study findings: Same-batch samples co-clustered strongly by F measure. Relative to controls, patients had a handful of TRBV segments at higher frequency, with TRBV5-6, TRBV5-1 and TRBV20-1 among these.

This CDR3 comprises 14 residues. Trimming stripped 7 bases from V and 6 bases from J, with 17 bases between. Looked up from germline, CDR1 is WSHSY and CDR2 is SAAADI. This clonotype was observed a few times. Its antigen is not known. Libraries were made from TCR beta cDNA, and they carried unique molecular identifiers. TCRdb re-called the PCR reads through MiXCR, storing one row per CDR3 protein. The data hold around 180,000 distinct CDR3 sequences, with about 30% observed a single time. The J gene is TRBJ2-3, the V gene TRBV10-2; D is perhaps TRBD1 or TRBD2 (5 bases each). Input material: blood. This clonotype was sampled from a girl between 10 and 17 years old with multiple sclerosis. The CDR3 loop is CASNSGPGADTQYF. The CDR3 region has the DNA TGCGCCAGCAATAGTGGGCCCGGGGCTGATACGCAGTATTTT.